The 4 T cell receptor beta chains below come from one sample, sequenced in a study of early T cells in non-severe SARS-CoV-2 infection. Each CDR3 protein is one row after TCRdb ran MiXCR on the 5' RACE reads. The sample lists 65,000 to 80,000 distinct CDR3 sequences; about 11% were seen once. Sample: whole blood. The receptors derive from an adult who was a healthcare worker with PCR-confirmed SARS-CoV-2 infection or an uninfected control (not recorded which).

The sample holds a few counts of this clonotype. The J gene is TRBJ1-2, the V gene TRBV6-6, with a possible D match to TRBD1 (5 bases). CDR1 and CDR2 (germline): MNHNY, SVGAGI (reference sequence). The CDR3 is 13 amino acids. Trimming removed 2 bases from V and 5 bases from J, with 9 bases in between. For the CDR3, the DNA is TGTGCCAGCAGTTACGACAGCAGATATGGCTACACCTTC. Protein product: CASSYDSRYGYTF.

This clonotype occurred many times. The chain combines TRBV20-1 with TRBJ1-2, with D maybe TRBD1 (5 bases). This CDR3 has 13 amino acids. With 4 bases removed from V and 4 bases from J, the gap between germline ends came to 13 bases. Per the germline V gene, CDR1 is DFQATT and CDR2 is SNEGSKA (reference sequence). The CDR3 nucleotides are TGCAGTGCTAATTCCGGGACGCGCTATGGCTACACCTTC. This gives the protein CSANSGTRYGYTF.

This clonotype was detected many times. This chain uses TRBV5-1 with TRBJ2-5; D possibly matches TRBD1 or TRBD2 (5 bases each). The length of the CDR3 is 15 residues. Looked up from germline, CDR1 is SGHRS and CDR2 is YFSETQ. The V end lost 5 bases, the J end lost 4 bases, and 18 bases lay between the germline ends. CDR3 region: CASSSPRGGGETQYF. The CDR3 DNA sequence: TGCGCCAGCAGTTCCCCCCGCGGTGGGGGAGAGACCCAGTACTTC. The entire variable domain, with the rest obtained from reference TRBV5-1 and TRBJ2-5, is as follows: KAGVTQTPRYLIKTRGQQVTLSCSPISGHRSVSWYQQTPGQGLQFLFEYFSETQRNKGNFPGRFSGRQFSNSRSEMNVSTLELGDSALYLCASSSPRGGGETQYFGPGTRLLVL.

This clonotype was detected many times. The chain joins TRBV5-1 to TRBJ1-5; D perhaps matches TRBD1 (6 bases). This CDR3 has 13 amino acids. Germline V lookup: CDR1 SGHRS, CDR2 YFSETQ. V lost 5 bases, J lost 7 bases, and 13 bases lay in between. CDR3 bases: TGCGCCAGCAGTTTACAGGGCGGCCAGCCCCAGCATTTT. This codes for CASSLQGGQPQHF.